The 15 T cell receptor beta chains below were found in one sample sequenced in a study of blood T cell repertoires in COVID-19. Using immunoSEQ multiplex PCR, the repertoire was profiled, and TCRdb retains in-frame clones only, with some absent. The sample includes over 150,000 clones, 70% to 90% seen only once; the top ten take around 8.9%. Sequenced sample: peripheral blood. These receptors were collected from a woman aged 80 or over with COVID-19, enrolled during active disease.

This chain joins TRBV9 and TRBJ2-1, with 14 bases fitting TRBD2. Germline loops: CDR1 SGDLS, CDR2 YYNGEE. V shed 3 bases and J 14 bases; nucleotides not matched to a gene: 7. This CDR3 contains 14 residues. CDR3 DNA: TGTGCCAGCAGCGAGGGGACTAGCGGGGGCATAAAGTTCTTC. Translating gives CASSEGTSGGIKFF. Based on the CDR3 plus reference TRBV9 and TRBJ2-1, the full variable domain is DSGVTQTPKHLITATGQRVTLRCSPRSGDLSVYWYQQSLDQGLQFLIQYYNGEERAKGNILERFSAQQFPDLHSELNLSSLELGDSALYFCASSEGTSGGIKFFGPGTRLTVL.

The chain links TRBV5-4 to TRBJ1-2; perhaps TRBD1 as D (6 bases). The CDR3 runs 15 residues. The germline V and J ends were trimmed by 4 bases and 4 bases, with 17 bases remaining between them. Germline V gene sequence: CDR1 SGHNT, CDR2 YYREEE (reference sequence). The CDR3: CASSPRGTQSYGYTF. CDR3 nucleotides: TGTGCCAGCAGCCCGCGGGGGACACAGTCCTATGGCTACACCTTC.

The V gene is TRBV5-1, the J gene TRBJ2-1, with TRBD1 matching 8 bases. Germline values: CDR1 SGHRS, CDR2 YFSETQ. CDR3 length equals 12 residues. Trimming at V came to 7 bases and at J to 6 bases, leaving 3 bases not matched to a gene. CDR3 nucleotide sequence: TGCGCCAGCGGACAGGGAGGCAATGAGCAGTTCTTC. Its translation: CASGQGGNEQFF.

This sequence joins TRBV3-1 (or the pseudogene TRBV3-2) and TRBJ1-4; TRBD1 agrees at 7 bases. V lost 6 bases and J lost 5; bases outside the gene matches: 3. Germline assignment: CDR1 LGHDT and CDR2 YNNKEL (reference sequence). CDR3 length: 13 amino acids. The chain's CDR3 is CASRSTGNEKLFF. CDR3 nucleotides: TGTGCCAGCAGGTCGACAGGGAATGAAAAACTGTTTTTT.

The genes are TRBV11-2 and TRBJ2-3, with D possibly matching TRBD1 (6 bases). This CDR3 comprises 13 residues. The germline V and J ends were trimmed by 5 bases and 5 bases, with 11 bases remaining between them. The germline CDR1 and CDR2 sequences are SGHAT and FQNNGV. CDR3 in DNA: TGTGCCAGCAGCCTCGCAGGGGAAGATACGCAGTATTTT. It yields the protein CASSLAGEDTQYF.

The sample holds a few counts of this clone. The rearrangement links TRBV6-5 to TRBJ1-2, with 8 bases that match TRBD1. Germline trimming cut 3 bases from V and 4 bases from J; bases unmatched to any gene: 10. CDR1 MNHEY and CDR2 SVGAGI come from the germline V gene. The CDR3 loop spans 16 amino acids. CDR3 DNA sequence: TGTGCCAGCAGTTATCGCGGACAGGGCGTATCCTATGGCTACACCTTC. Amino acids: CASSYRGQGVSYGYTF.

The CDR3 reads CASSFATGGANVLTF. The CDR3 DNA is TGCGCCAGCAGCTTCGCGACGGGTGGGGCCAACGTCCTGACTTTC. The chain couples TRBV5-1 to TRBJ2-6; D unresolved. CDR1 and CDR2 (germline): SGHRS, YFSETQ. Trimming took off 2 bases at V and 3 bases at J, with 9 bases between the two ends. The CDR3 is 15 residues long.

This clone was seen a handful of times. The gene calls are TRBV24-1 and TRBJ2-2; D gene unclear. The CDR3 is 16 residues long. Germline V gene lookup returns CDR1 KGHDR and CDR2 SFDVKD. Trimming shortened V by 5 bases and J by 3 bases, and 15 bases separated the two germline ends. In nucleotides, the CDR3 is TGTGCCACCAGTGCCCCCTCGGGTGGCTACACCGGGGAGCTGTTTTTT. It is translated as CATSAPSGGYTGELFF.

This clone has only one observation. The rearrangement joins TRBV15 to TRBJ2-7; 8 bases agree with TRBD2. Germline-derived CDR1 and CDR2 are LNHNV and YYDKDF (reference sequence). The CDR3 has 16 amino acids. V shed 0 bases and J 0 bases; nucleotides not matched to a gene: 4. This CDR3 reads CATSRDPGGRSYEQYF. The CDR3 DNA reads TGTGCCACCAGCAGAGATCCGGGAGGGCGCTCCTACGAGCAGTACTTC.

The chain has TRBV10-3 and TRBJ2-1, with D perhaps TRBD2 (6 bases). This CDR3 contains 15 residues. Between the trimmed V and J ends, which lost 9 bases and 3 bases, there was a span of 18 bases. Germline CDR1 and CDR2: ENHRY and SYGVKD. CDR3 bases: TGTGCCATTCGTGCGACCCCCGGGGGCTACAATGAGCAGTTCTTC. Its translation is CAIRATPGGYNEQFF.

The chain combines TRBV10-3 with TRBJ1-3; TRBD1 matches at 7 bases. With V trimmed by 7 bases and J by 1 base, 7 bases remained unmatched. The germline V gene encodes CDR1 ENHRY and CDR2 SYGVKD. The CDR3 length is 15 residues. The CDR3 here is CAITDRAPSGNTIYF. In DNA form, the CDR3 reads TGTGCCATCACCGACAGGGCCCCTTCTGGAAACACCATATATTTT.

The chain joins TRBV7-3 to TRBJ2-1; a possible D gene is TRBD1 (6 bases). Germline CDR1 is SGHTA and CDR2 is FQGTGA. The CDR3 spans 14 residues. Between the trimmed V and J ends, which lost 5 bases and 4 bases, there was a span of 12 bases. CDR3 coding DNA: TGTGCCAGCAGCCCGCGGACAGAGTACAATGAGCAGTTCTTC. It yields the protein CASSPRTEYNEQFF.

The gene calls are TRBV10-3 and TRBJ1-3; 8 nucleotides match TRBD1. Germline CDR1 ENHRY, CDR2 SYGVKD. The CDR3 sequence is 13 residues long. V trimming: 10 bases; J trimming: 4 bases; junction bases outside the gene matches: 6. CDR3 sequence: CATVQGAGNTIYF. DNA for the CDR3: TGTGCCACCGTTCAGGGGGCGGGAAACACCATATATTTT.

The chain has TRBV7-9 and TRBJ1-2; tentatively, D is TRBD1 (5 bases). The CDR3 is 10 amino acids. V dropped 5 bases and J dropped 8 bases, with 6 bases sitting between them. CDR1 is SEHNR and CDR2 is FQNEAQ in the germline V gene (reference sequence). The CDR3 DNA follows: TGTGCCAGCAGCCAGGGAGGCTACACCTTC. It specifies CASSQGGYTF.

The CDR3 DNA follows: TGTGCCAGCAGCTCACAGGGTCCGGTTGGAAAACTGTTTTTT. This sequence encodes CASSSQGPVGKLFF. The V and J genes are TRBV6-5 and TRBJ1-4; the D gene is possibly TRBD1 (6 bases). This CDR3 has 14 residues. Germline V lookup: CDR1 MNHEY, CDR2 SVGAGI. Between the trimmed V and J ends, which lost 6 bases and 10 bases, there was a span of 18 bases.